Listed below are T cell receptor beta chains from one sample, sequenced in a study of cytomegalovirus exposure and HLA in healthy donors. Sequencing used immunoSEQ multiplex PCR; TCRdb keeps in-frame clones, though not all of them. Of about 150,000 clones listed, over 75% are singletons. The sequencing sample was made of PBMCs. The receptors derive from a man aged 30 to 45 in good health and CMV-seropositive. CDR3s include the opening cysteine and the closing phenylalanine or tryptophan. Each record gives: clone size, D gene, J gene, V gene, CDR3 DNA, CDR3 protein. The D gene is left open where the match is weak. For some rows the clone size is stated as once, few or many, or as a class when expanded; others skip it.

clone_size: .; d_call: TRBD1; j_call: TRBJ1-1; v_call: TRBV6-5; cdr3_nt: TGTGCCAGCAGTCGAGTACAGGGGGGGAACACTGAAGCTTTCTTT; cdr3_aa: CASSRVQGGNTEAFF
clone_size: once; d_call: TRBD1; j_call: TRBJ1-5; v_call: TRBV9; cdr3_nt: TGTGCCAGCAGCGCCGAAACAGGGGCTGGTCAGCCCCAGCATTTT; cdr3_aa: CASSAETGAGQPQHF
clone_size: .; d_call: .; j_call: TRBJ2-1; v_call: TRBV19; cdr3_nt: TGTGCCAGTAGTATATACAACAATGAGCAGTTCTTC; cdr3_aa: CASSIYNNEQFF
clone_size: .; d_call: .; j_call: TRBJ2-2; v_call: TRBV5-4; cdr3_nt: TGTGCCAGCAGCTTGGGGGCAGGGTTGAACACCGGGGAGCTGTTTTTT; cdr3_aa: CASSLGAGLNTGELFF
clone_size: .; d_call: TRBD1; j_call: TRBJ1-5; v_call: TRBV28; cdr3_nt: TGTGCCAGCACCCCGGGGGACAGCGACAATCAGCCCCAGCATTTT; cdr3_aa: CASTPGDSDNQPQHF
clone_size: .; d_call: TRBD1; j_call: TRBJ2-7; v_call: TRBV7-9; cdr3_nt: TGTTCCAGCAGCCAAGACAGGGCCTACGAGCAGTACTTC; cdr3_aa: CSSSQDRAYEQYF
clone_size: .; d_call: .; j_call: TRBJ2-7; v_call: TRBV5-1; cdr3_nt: TGCGCCAGCAGCTACCGGGGGACGACCTACGAGCAGTACTTC; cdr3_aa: CASSYRGTTYEQYF
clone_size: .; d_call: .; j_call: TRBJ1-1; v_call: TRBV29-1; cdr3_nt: TGCAGCGCCGAAAGGACGGAGGTTGGATCTTTCTTT; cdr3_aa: CSAERTEVGSFF
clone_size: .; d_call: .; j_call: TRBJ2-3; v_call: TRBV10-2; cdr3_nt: TGCGCCAGCAGCGGGTCTGTGGTGGTAACAGATACGCAGTATTTT; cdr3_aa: CASSGSVVVTDTQYF
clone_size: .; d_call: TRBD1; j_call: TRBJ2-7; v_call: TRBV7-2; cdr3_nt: TGTGCCAGCAGCACACGGACAGGTGGATACGAGCAGTACTTC; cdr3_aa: CASSTRTGGYEQYF
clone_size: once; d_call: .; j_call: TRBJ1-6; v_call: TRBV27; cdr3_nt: TGTGCCAGCAGTTTCGGGGGGTGGTCACCCCTCCACTTT; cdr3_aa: CASSFGGWSPLHF
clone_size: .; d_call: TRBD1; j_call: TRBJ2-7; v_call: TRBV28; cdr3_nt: TGTGCCAGCAGTTTAGGGGGACAGCCTCAGTACGAGCAGTACTTC; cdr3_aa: CASSLGGQPQYEQYF
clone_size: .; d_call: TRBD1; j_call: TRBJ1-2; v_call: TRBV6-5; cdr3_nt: TGTGCCAGCAGTTCACAGCGTACAGGGGCTACTTTTGGCTACACCTTC; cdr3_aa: CASSSQRTGATFGYTF
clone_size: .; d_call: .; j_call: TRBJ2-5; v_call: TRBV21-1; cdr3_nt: TGTGCCAGCAGGATAACTAGCGGGAGGGTCGGTCGGCAAGAGACCCAGTACTTC; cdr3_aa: CASRITSGRVGRQETQYF
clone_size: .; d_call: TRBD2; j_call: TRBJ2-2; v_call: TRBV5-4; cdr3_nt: TGTGCCAGCAGCCTACGAGCGGGGGGGAAGACCGGGGAGCTGTTTTTT; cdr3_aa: CASSLRAGGKTGELFF
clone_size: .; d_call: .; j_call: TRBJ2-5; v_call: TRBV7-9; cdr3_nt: TGTGCCAGCAGCCCCCTTCGGGGGATCGGAGAGACCCAGTACTTC; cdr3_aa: CASSPLRGIGETQYF
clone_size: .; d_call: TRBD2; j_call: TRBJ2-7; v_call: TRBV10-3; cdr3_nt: TGTGCCATCAGTGAGCCGGGACTAGCGGGGGGGGAGGAGCAGTACTTC; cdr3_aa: CAISEPGLAGGEEQYF
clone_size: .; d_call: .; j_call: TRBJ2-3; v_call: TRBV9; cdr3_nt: TGTGCCAGCAGCGTGACACCAGACGGAACAGATACGCAGTATTTT; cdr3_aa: CASSVTPDGTDTQYF
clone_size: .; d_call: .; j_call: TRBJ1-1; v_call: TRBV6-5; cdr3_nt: TGTGCCAGCTCAGAGGGGGTGAACACTGAAGCTTTCTTT; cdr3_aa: CASSEGVNTEAFF
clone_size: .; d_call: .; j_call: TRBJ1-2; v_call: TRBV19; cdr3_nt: TGTGCCAGTAGTACCTACAACAGGGAAAACTATGGCTACACCTTC; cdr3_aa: CASSTYNRENYGYTF
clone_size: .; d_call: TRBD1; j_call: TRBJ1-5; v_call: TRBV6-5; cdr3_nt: TGTGCCAGCAGGACAGGGGGCAATCAGCCCCAGCATTTT; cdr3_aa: CASRTGGNQPQHF
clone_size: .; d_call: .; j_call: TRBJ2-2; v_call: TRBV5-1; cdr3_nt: TGCGCCAGCAGCTTGGGACTCCAAAACACCGGGGAGCTGTTTTTT; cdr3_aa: CASSLGLQNTGELFF
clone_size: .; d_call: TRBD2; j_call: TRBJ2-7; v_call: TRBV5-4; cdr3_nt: TGTGCCAGCAGCCCCCCGGGACTAACCTACGAGCAGTACTTC; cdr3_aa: CASSPPGLTYEQYF
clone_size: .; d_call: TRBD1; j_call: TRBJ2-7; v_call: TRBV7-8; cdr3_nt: TGTGCCAGCAGCACAACGAGACAGGGGAACTACGAGCAGTACTTC; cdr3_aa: CASSTTRQGNYEQYF
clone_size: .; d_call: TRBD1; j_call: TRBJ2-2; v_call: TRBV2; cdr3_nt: TGTGCCAGCAGTAAGGGACAGTTCACCGGGGAGCTGTTTTTT; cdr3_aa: CASSKGQFTGELFF
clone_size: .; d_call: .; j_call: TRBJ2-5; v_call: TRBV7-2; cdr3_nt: TGTGCCAGCAGCTCGCTGGAGGGAGAGACCCAGTACTTC; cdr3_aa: CASSSLEGETQYF
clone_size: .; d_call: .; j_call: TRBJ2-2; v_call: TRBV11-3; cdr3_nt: TGTGCCAGCAGCGCCAGTACCAGCGGGGAGCTGTTTTTT; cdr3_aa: CASSASTSGELFF
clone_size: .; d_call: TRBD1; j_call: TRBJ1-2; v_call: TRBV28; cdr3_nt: TGTGCCAGCAGCTTAACAGGGGACTATGGCTACACCTTC; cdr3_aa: CASSLTGDYGYTF
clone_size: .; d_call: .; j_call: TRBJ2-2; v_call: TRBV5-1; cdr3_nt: TGCGCCAGCAGCTTAACGACAAACACCGGGGAGCTGTTTTTT; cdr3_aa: CASSLTTNTGELFF
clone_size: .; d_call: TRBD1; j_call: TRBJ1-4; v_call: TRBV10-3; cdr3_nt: TGTGCCATCAGCGACAGACAGGGACAGAATGAAAAACTGTTTTTT; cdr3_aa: CAISDRQGQNEKLFF
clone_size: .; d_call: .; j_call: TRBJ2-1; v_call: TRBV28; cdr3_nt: TGTGCCAGCAGGCCTCCCCTAATATACAATGAGCAGTTCTTC; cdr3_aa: CASRPPLIYNEQFF
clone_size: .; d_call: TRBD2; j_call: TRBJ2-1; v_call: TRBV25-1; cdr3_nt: TGTGCCACCACCACGGGGGGTTCGGAGCAGTTCTTC; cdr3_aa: CATTTGGSEQFF
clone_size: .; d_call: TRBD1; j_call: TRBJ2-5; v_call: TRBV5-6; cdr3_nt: TGTGCCAGCAGCTCGGCGGGACAGGGGGAGGAGACCCAGTACTTC; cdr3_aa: CASSSAGQGEETQYF
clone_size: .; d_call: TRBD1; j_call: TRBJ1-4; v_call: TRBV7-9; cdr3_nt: TGTGCCAGCAGTGCAGGGGGTACAAATGAAAAACTGTTTTTT; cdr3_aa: CASSAGGTNEKLFF
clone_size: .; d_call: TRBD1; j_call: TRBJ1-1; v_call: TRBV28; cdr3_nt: TGTGCCAGCTTGGGACAGTACACTGAAGCTTTCTTT; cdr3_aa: CASLGQYTEAFF
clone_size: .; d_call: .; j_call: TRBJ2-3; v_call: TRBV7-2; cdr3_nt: TGTGCCAGCAGCCCCCTAGGCCAGGGGGATACGCAGTATTTT; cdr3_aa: CASSPLGQGDTQYF
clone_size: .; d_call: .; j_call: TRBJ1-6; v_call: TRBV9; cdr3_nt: TGTGCCAGCAGCGTAGCCGACACTGATTCACCCCTCCACTTT; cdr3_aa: CASSVADTDSPLHF
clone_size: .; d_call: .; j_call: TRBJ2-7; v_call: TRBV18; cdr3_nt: TGTGCCAGCTCACCAGGACTCTCCTACGAGCAGTACTTC; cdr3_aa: CASSPGLSYEQYF
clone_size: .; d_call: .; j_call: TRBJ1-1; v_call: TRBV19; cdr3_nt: TGTGCCAGTAGTACCGGACAGAACACTGAAGCTTTCTTT; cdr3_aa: CASSTGQNTEAFF
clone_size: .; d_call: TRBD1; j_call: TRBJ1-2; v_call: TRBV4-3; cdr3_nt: TGCGCCAGCAGCCAAGCGGACAGGGGCTTCTATGGCTACACCTTC; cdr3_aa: CASSQADRGFYGYTF
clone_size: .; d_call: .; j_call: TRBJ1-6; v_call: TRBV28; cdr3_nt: TGTGCCATCACCGGGAGGGCTAATTCACCCCTCCACTTT; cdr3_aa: CAITGRANSPLHF
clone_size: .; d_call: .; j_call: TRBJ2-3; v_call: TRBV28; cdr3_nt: TGTGCCACCGGCCCAGGGCACACAGATACGCAGTATTTT; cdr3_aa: CATGPGHTDTQYF
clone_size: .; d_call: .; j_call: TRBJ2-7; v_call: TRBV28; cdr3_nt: TGTGCCAGCAGTACCCTAGGGGGGGCTCTCTACGAGCAGTACTTC; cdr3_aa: CASSTLGGALYEQYF
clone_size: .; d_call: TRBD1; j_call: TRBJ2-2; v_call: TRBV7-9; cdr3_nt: TGTGCCAGCAGTCGAACAAAGGGGGCGGGCACCGGGGAGCTGTTTTTT; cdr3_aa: CASSRTKGAGTGELFF
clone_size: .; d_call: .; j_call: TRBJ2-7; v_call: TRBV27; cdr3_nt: TGTGCCAGCAGTTTTACAAGCTCCTACGAGCAGTACTTC; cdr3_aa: CASSFTSSYEQYF